This TCR beta chain was retrieved from a study of STAT5B mutations in CD4+ large granular lymphocyte leukemia. General study findings and limits: Compared with healthy controls (2/35), patient top clones favored TRBV06 (8/27).

The protocol was immunoSEQ multiplex PCR, while the TCRdb copy is restricted to in-frame clones and leaves out a portion. The sample yields over 25,000 clones, less than 75% seen once. Buffy coats from healthy blood donors served as controls. This CDR3 comprises 14 residues. Germline CDR1 and CDR2: SGHVS and FNYEAQ. Trimming cost V 5 bases and J 10 bases, with 15 bases left between them. In its sample, this clone was seen a few times. Its specificity is unknown. Material for sequencing was CD4+ T cells from blood buffy coats. The chain employs TRBV7-6 and TRBJ1-6; no clear D. The TCR comes from a human donor in good health. CDR3 nucleotides: TGTGCCAGCAGCCCAACCGCTTTGAGATCACCCCTCCACTTT. Amino acids: CASSPTALRSPLHF.